This TCR beta chain was sequenced for a study of cytomegalovirus exposure and HLA in healthy donors. Regarding the study as a whole: The tendency of first-cohort TCR clusters to co-occur in the approximately 120 validation repertoires was identified by a subsequent analysis. The study found most TCR sequences rare, yet found some public TCRs in many donors.

Germline values: CDR1 SEHNR, CDR2 FQNEAQ (reference sequence). The CDR3 runs 13 residues. V lost 2 bases to trimming and J lost 5 bases, with 10 bases between them. TCRdb's copy holds only in-frame clones and misses some; the assay was immunoSEQ multiplex PCR. The data hold 100,000 to 150,000 clones, with roughly 90% observed a single time. Worth noting for this clone: Antigen specificity is unknown.

Material for sequencing was PBMCs. V and J are TRBV7-9 and TRBJ2-7; no reliable D call. The clonotype originates from a woman younger than 35 in good health and CMV-seronegative. CDR3 protein: CASSLPRSHEQYF. DNA for the CDR3: TGTGCCAGCAGCTTACCTCGGTCCCACGAGCAGTACTTC. Looking up the rest from reference TRBV7-9 and TRBJ2-7 gives the full variable domain: DTGVSQNPRHKITKRGQNVTFRCDPISEHNRLYWYRQTLGQGPEFLTYFQNEAQLEKSRLLSDRFSAERPKGSFSTLEIQRTEQGDSAMYLCASSLPRSHEQYFGPGTRLTVT.